The present TCR beta chain was sequenced within a study of blood T cell repertoires in COVID-19. Study details: The cDNA or gDNA used as material had been derived from T cells, B-cell-depleted T cells, or PBMCs.

The junction had 8 bases not matched to a gene; V was cut back by 4 bases and J by 7 bases. There are 14 residues in the CDR3. Germline V gene lookup returns CDR1 SGHNT and CDR2 YYREEE (reference sequence). In the study's own analysis: Using reference gene primer amplification, nucleated cell counts were estimated. TCRdb keeps only in-frame clones here, not all; method: immunoSEQ multiplex PCR. Clone size and V and J calls were adopted from that table, with D and trimming inferred from the DNA. Among 200,000 to 300,000 clones listed, 75% to 90% were seen once. Sequencing was performed on PBMCs or T cells enriched from blood (not recorded which). The chain employs TRBV5-4 and TRBJ2-5, with TRBD1 matching 9 bases. The sequence came from a middle-aged woman with acute COVID-19. Here the CDR3 DNA reads TGTGCCAGCAGCCCACCGGGACAGGGAGTGACCCAGTACTTC. Translation gives CASSPPGQGVTQYF.